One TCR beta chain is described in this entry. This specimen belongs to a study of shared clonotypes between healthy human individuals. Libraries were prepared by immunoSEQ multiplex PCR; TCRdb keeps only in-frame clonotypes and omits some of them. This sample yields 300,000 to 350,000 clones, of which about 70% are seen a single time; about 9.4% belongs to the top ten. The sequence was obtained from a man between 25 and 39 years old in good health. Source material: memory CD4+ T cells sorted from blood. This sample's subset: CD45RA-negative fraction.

CDR3: CAWGRGLKDTQYF. The CDR3 region has the DNA TGTGCCTGGGGCAGGGGGCTGAAAGATACGCAGTATTTT. V is TRBV30 and J is TRBJ2-3, with 8 bases matching TRBD1. The CDR3 is 13 residues long. In germline, CDR1 is GTSNPN, CDR2 SVGIG (reference sequence). With V trimmed by 5 bases and J by 5 bases, 6 bases remained unmatched. The full variable domain, in which reference TRBV30 and TRBJ2-3 provide the parts outside the CDR3, is SQTIHQWPATLVQPVGSPLSLECTVEGTSNPNLYWYRQAAGRGLQLLFYSVGIGQISSEVPQNLSASRPQDRQFILSSKKLLLSDSGFYLCAWGRGLKDTQYFGPGTRLTVL.